The clone carrying this T cell receptor (beta chain) came up once. These data come from a study of blood T cell repertoires in COVID-19. In the study overall: The origin of the acute and convalescent COVID-19 samples was the United States, Italy and Spain. PBMCs, B-cell-depleted T cells, or T cells were the source of the cDNA or gDNA that made up the material.

Methods used by the authors: Amplified reference gene primers provided the basis for estimating nucleated cell counts. The method was immunoSEQ multiplex PCR; TCRdb's version includes in-frame clones alone and lacks a portion of them. V and J calls and clone size come straight from that table; D and trimming were deduced from the DNA. The sample lists 200,000 to 250,000 clones, approximately 81% seen once, with 18% in the top ten. The CDR3 totals 17 residues. The V and J ends lost 5 bases and 0 bases, in that order; junction bases with no gene match: 6. CDR1 and CDR2 from the germline V gene are SGHTA and FQGNSA.

This chain joins TRBV7-2 and TRBJ2-6; 8 bases agree with TRBD1. Sample: peripheral blood. The clonotype comes from a woman at least 80 years old with active or convalescent COVID-19. CDR3 in DNA: TGTGCCAGCAGCCCAGGGGGCGTGGGCTCTGGGGCCAACGTCCTGACTTTC. This sequence encodes CASSPGGVGSGANVLTF.